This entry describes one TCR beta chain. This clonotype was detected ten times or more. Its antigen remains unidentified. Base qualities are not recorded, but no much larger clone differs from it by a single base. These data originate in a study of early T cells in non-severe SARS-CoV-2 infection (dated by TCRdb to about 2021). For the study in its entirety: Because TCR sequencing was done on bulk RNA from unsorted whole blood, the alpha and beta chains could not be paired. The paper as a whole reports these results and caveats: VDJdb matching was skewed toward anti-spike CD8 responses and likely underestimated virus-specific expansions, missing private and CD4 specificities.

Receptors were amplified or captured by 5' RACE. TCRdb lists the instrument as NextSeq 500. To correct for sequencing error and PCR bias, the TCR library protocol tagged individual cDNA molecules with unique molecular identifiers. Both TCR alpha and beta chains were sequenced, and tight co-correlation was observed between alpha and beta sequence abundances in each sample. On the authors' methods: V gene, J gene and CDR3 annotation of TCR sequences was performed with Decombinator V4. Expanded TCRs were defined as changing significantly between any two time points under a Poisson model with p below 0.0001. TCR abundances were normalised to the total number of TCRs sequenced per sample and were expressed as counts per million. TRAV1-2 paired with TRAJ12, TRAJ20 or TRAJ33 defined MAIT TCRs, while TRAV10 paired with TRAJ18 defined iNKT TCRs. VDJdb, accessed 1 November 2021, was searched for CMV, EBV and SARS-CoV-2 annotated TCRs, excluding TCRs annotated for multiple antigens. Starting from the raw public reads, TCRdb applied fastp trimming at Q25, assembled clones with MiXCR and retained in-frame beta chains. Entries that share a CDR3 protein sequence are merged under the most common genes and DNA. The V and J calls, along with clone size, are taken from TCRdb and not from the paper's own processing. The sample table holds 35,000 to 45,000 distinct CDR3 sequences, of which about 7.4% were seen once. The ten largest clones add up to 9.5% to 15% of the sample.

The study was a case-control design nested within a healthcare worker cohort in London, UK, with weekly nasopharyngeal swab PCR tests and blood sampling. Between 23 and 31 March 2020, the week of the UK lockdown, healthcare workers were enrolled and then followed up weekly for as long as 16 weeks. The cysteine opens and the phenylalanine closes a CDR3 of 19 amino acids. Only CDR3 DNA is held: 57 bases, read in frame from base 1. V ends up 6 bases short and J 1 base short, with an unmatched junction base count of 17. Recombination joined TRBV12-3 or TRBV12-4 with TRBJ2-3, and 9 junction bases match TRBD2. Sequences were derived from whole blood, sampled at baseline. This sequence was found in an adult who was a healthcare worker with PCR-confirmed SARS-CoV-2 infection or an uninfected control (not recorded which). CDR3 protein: CASRPQGRGGLYGTDTQYF. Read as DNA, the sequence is TGTGCCAGCAGGCCCCAAGGGCGGGGGGGCCTCTACGGCACAGATACGCAGTATTTT.